The text below deals with one T cell receptor (beta chain). The sample comes from a study of blood T cell repertoires in COVID-19. Study background: Spain, Italy and the United States supplied samples that represented acute and convalescent COVID-19. Nucleic acid was either cDNA or gDNA, and it came from T cells, B-cell-depleted T cells, or PBMCs.

The junction had 6 bases not matched to a gene; V was cut back by 4 bases and J by 2 bases. This CDR3 comprises 15 residues. CDR1 LGHDT and CDR2 YNNKEL come from the germline V gene (reference sequence). Authors' methods: The assay estimated nucleated cells by amplifying reference gene primers. TCRdb's table, derived via immunoSEQ multiplex PCR, lists solely in-frame clones and lacks some. V, J and clone size reflect that table, while D and trimming were determined from the DNA. The sample shows about 330,000 clones, 88% of them seen only once. This TCR was recovered from a woman between 50 and 59 years old with active or convalescent COVID-19. The V gene is TRBV3-1 (or the pseudogene TRBV3-2), the J gene TRBJ2-3; 7 bases are a match to TRBD1. Sequences were obtained from peripheral blood. This CDR3 is CASSPTGPITDTQYF. The CDR3 region has the DNA TGTGCCAGCAGCCCGACAGGGCCCATCACAGATACGCAGTATTTT.